A selection of T cell receptor beta chains follows, all from one sample in a study of T cells in Graves' hyperthyroidism and ophthalmopathy. TCRdb itself ran the multiplex PCR reads through MiXCR, one entry per CDR3 protein. The repertoire holds about 52,000 distinct CDR3 sequences, with around 48% as singletons. Material for sequencing was blood. The origin of the receptors is a woman in her 50s with Graves' ophthalmopathy. Each CDR3 is given with its conserved first and last residue. The order of the fields is CDR3 protein, CDR3 DNA, clone size, V gene, J gene, D gene. D genes are given only for firm matches. Clone sizes are given selectively: once, few, many, or a class where the clone is expanded.

CDR3 protein: CSVANSLYEQYF
CDR3 DNA: TGCAGCGTTGCTAACTCTCTCTACGAGCAGTACTTT
clone size: NA
V gene: TRBV29-1
J gene: TRBJ2-7
D gene: NA

CDR3 protein: CASSSLSDRITTYEQYF
CDR3 DNA: TGTGCCAGCAGTTCCCTGTCTGACCGAATTACAACCTACGAGCAGTACTTC
clone size: many
V gene: TRBV6-5
J gene: TRBJ2-7
D gene: NA

CDR3 protein: CASSQGGLNSGNTIYF
CDR3 DNA: TGCGCCAGCAGCCAAGGGGGACTGAACTCTGGAAACACCATATATTTT
clone size: many
V gene: TRBV4-3
J gene: TRBJ1-3
D gene: NA

CDR3 protein: CASKFGADGYTF
CDR3 DNA: TGTGCCAGCAAGTTCGGGGCTGATGGCTACACCTTC
clone size: NA
V gene: TRBV2
J gene: TRBJ1-2
D gene: NA

CDR3 protein: CASRGQGNSPLHF
CDR3 DNA: TGTGCCAGCCGGGGACAGGGTAATTCACCCCTCCACTTT
clone size: many
V gene: TRBV11-2
J gene: TRBJ1-6
D gene: TRBD1

CDR3 protein: CASSRVKLFF
CDR3 DNA: TGCGCCAGCAGTCGCGTAAAACTGTTTTTT
clone size: NA
V gene: TRBV7-6
J gene: TRBJ1-4
D gene: NA

CDR3 protein: CASSEGERRGGTGELFF
CDR3 DNA: TGTGCCAGCAGTGAAGGAGAACGGCGGGGGGGCACCGGGGAGCTGTTTTTT
clone size: many
V gene: TRBV25-1
J gene: TRBJ2-2
D gene: TRBD2

CDR3 protein: CASSGRDRVYGYTF
CDR3 DNA: TGTGCCAGCAGTGGCCGGGACAGGGTCTATGGCTACACCTTC
clone size: many
V gene: TRBV28
J gene: TRBJ1-2
D gene: TRBD1

CDR3 protein: CASSFTGGFSGANVLTF
CDR3 DNA: TGTGCCAGCAGCTTTACAGGTGGCTTCTCTGGGGCCAACGTCCTGACTTTC
clone size: NA
V gene: TRBV7-9
J gene: TRBJ2-6
D gene: NA

CDR3 protein: CASGLVQAESEQYF
CDR3 DNA: TGTGCCAGCGGCTTAGTGCAGGCCGAAAGCGAGCAGTACTTC
clone size: NA
V gene: TRBV7-9
J gene: TRBJ2-7
D gene: NA

CDR3 protein: CASSKDRGLWETQYF
CDR3 DNA: TGTGCCAGCAGCAAGGACAGGGGCCTTTGGGAGACCCAGTACTTC
clone size: NA
V gene: TRBV7-7
J gene: TRBJ2-5
D gene: TRBD1

CDR3 protein: CASSLDLWGLRETQYF
CDR3 DNA: TGTGCCAGCAGCTTAGATTTATGGGGTCTCAGGGAGACCCAGTACTTC
clone size: NA
V gene: TRBV7-9
J gene: TRBJ2-5
D gene: NA

CDR3 protein: CASSFSGEADTQYF
CDR3 DNA: TGTGCCAGCAGCTTTTCGGGAGAGGCAGATACGCAGTATTTT
clone size: many
V gene: TRBV7-9
J gene: TRBJ2-3
D gene: NA

CDR3 protein: CASSPSPGQGGNQPQHF
CDR3 DNA: TGTGCCAGCAGCCCCTCACCGGGACAGGGTGGAAATCAGCCCCAGCATTTT
clone size: many
V gene: TRBV11-3
J gene: TRBJ1-5
D gene: TRBD1

CDR3 protein: CATSSGRGGNEQYF
CDR3 DNA: TGTGCCACCAGCAGTGGGCGGGGGGGCAACGAGCAGTACTTC
clone size: NA
V gene: TRBV15
J gene: TRBJ2-7
D gene: TRBD2

CDR3 protein: CASPGETVSSYNEQFF
CDR3 DNA: TGTGCCAGCCCCGGTGAGACCGTTAGCTCCTACAATGAGCAGTTCTTC
clone size: NA
V gene: TRBV7-9
J gene: TRBJ2-1
D gene: NA

CDR3 protein: CASSSLGLNQPQHF
CDR3 DNA: TGTGCCAGCAGCAGTCTGGGACTCAATCAGCCCCAGCATTTT
clone size: NA
V gene: TRBV7-2
J gene: TRBJ1-5
D gene: NA

CDR3 protein: CASSPQGRGNTEAFF
CDR3 DNA: TGTGCCAGCAGTCCCCAGGGACGGGGGAACACTGAAGCTTTCTTT
clone size: many
V gene: TRBV12-3/TRBV12-4
J gene: TRBJ1-1
D gene: NA